Sequencing of this TCR beta chain was carried out in a study of OX40 agonist ivuxolimab in advanced cancers. In the study overall: Anti-PD-1, anti-PD-L1 or anti-CTLA-4 therapy given earlier was allowed, and roughly 38% had some.

As to this clone: Its antigen is as yet unknown.

Using immunoSEQ multiplex PCR, the repertoire was profiled, and TCRdb retains in-frame clones only, with some absent. The sample contains 70,000 to 95,000 clones, approximately 90% of which appear only once. CDR3 size: 13 residues. CDR1 SGHRS and CDR2 YFSETQ come from the germline V gene. The V and J ends lost 4 bases and 3 bases, in that order; junction bases with no gene match: 2. Overall study results and limits: CD4+ and CD8+ blood T cells expanded clonally by week 6 at 0.1 to 3.0 mg/kg.

This sequence originates from an adult with an advanced solid tumor such as melanoma, head and neck, liver or kidney cancer. Sequencing used CD4+ or CD8+ T cells sorted from blood, obtained in a trial of the OX40 agonist ivuxolimab. The rearrangement uses TRBV5-1 and TRBJ2-5; 8 nucleotides agree with TRBD1. CDR3 nucleotide sequence: TGCGCCAGCAGCGCGACAGGGGAAGAGACCCAGTACTTC. Its protein product is CASSATGEETQYF.